The rows below give T cell receptor beta chains drawn from one sample of a study of T cells in tuberculosis. Profiled with immunoSEQ multiplex PCR; TCRdb holds only in-frame clones, not every one. Here the sample spans around 49,000 clones, about 96% being singletons. Here the sequenced sample was PBMCs, taken at tuberculosis diagnosis. Receptors originate from an adult with tuberculosis. Each CDR3 is given without its conserved first and last residue.

j_call v_call cdr3_aa
TRBJ2-1 TRBV15 ATSRAGTSGANEQF
TRBJ2-7 TRBV5-6 ASSGQGGSYEQY
TRBJ1-5 TRBV5-3 GQREPQH
TRBJ2-2 TRBV7-9 ASRDRVSGELF
TRBJ2-1 TRBV14 ASSSGGGYNEQF
TRBJ1-5 TRBV23-1 ASLPRNRGNQPQH
TRBJ1-6 TRBV7-2 ASSLSPSPLH
TRBJ1-4 TRBV7-2 ASTFGGATNEKLF
TRBJ2-7 TRBV6-1 ASSVGGGAHEQY
TRBJ1-1 TRBV5-1 ASRFSENTEAF
TRBJ1-4 TRBV5-4 ASSSKTGANEKLF
TRBJ2-7 TRBV5-1 ASSLLPAGGSSYEQY
TRBJ2-1 TRBV7-2 ASSLTSGRNHEQF
TRBJ2-3 TRBV27 ASRGAGLASTDTQY
TRBJ2-1 TRBV11-2 ASSLVLAEQF
TRBJ2-3 TRBV7-2 ASSLTGTSGDTQY
TRBJ1-4 TRBV7-3 ASSPNRGQNEKLF
TRBJ2-1 TRBV5-6 ASSLSTAYNEQF
TRBJ1-1 TRBV5-1 ASSPTGVTEAF
TRBJ2-5 TRBV4-1 ASSQRDITRETQY
TRBJ1-2 TRBV4-2 ASSQGTQGATYGYT
TRBJ1-1 TRBV5-4 ASSFQGATEAF
TRBJ1-2 TRBV5-1 ASSLDRYYGYT
TRBJ2-1 TRBV18 ASSPGGFEQF
TRBJ1-1 TRBV5-8 ASSFGTGVNTEAF
TRBJ2-1 TRBV19 ASTGLAKGYNEQF
TRBJ2-5 TRBV25-1 ASSGIGVQETQY
TRBJ1-2 TRBV9 ASSVVLGTET
TRBJ2-1 TRBV29-1 SVEESTPSGGNEQF
TRBJ2-3 TRBV5-6 ASRSGLGGDTQY
TRBJ2-1 TRBV5-1 ASSRATGEINEQF
TRBJ2-7 TRBV6-1 ASSEERGGGRSEQY
TRBJ2-7 TRBV19 ASSPLGQVTGEQY
TRBJ2-2 TRBV4-3 ASSQLGGDLGELF
TRBJ1-5 TRBV7-3 ASSVTGTVKTYSNQPQH
TRBJ1-5 TRBV7-6 ASSLGQGRHQPQH
TRBJ2-1 TRBV30 AWSGIAGGGNEQF
TRBJ2-1 TRBV6-5 ASSYVSGYNEQF
TRBJ2-5 TRBV7-9 ASSWEERPETQY
TRBJ2-3 TRBV5-1 ASSNGQGGTDTQY
TRBJ2-2 TRBV23-1 ASSQSWGGVRPGELF
TRBJ2-1 TRBV7-2 ASSLAGAVGPKNEQF
TRBJ2-1 TRBV7-8 ASSFSGSIYEQF
TRBJ2-3 TRBV27 ASSPALLSVDTQY
TRBJ1-1 TRBV7-3 ASSLIGGSDTEAF
TRBJ2-1 TRBV7-9 ASSLRTSGAINEQF
TRBJ1-3 TRBV7-6 ASSTQGTGNTIY
TRBJ2-7 TRBV30 AGDRSRFSLAAYEQY
TRBJ1-5 TRBV27 ASSFLADRNQPQH
TRBJ2-1 TRBV9 ASSVGADPSYNEQF